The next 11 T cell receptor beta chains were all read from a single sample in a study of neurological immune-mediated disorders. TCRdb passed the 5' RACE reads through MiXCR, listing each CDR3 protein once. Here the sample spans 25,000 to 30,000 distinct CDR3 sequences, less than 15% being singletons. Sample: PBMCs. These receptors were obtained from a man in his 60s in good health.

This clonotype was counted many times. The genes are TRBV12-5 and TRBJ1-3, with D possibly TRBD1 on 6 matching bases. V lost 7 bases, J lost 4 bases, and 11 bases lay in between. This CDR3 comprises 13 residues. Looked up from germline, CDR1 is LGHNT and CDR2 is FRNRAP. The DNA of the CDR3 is TGTGCTAGTGATTCGACAGGAGGAAACACCATATATTTT. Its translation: CASDSTGGNTIYF.

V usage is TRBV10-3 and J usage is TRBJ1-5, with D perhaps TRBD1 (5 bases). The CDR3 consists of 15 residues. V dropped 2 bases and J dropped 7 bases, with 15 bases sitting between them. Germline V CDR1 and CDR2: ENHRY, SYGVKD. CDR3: CAISEGWDDNQPQHF. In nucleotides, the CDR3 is TGTGCCATCAGTGAGGGGTGGGACGACAACCAGCCCCAGCATTTT.

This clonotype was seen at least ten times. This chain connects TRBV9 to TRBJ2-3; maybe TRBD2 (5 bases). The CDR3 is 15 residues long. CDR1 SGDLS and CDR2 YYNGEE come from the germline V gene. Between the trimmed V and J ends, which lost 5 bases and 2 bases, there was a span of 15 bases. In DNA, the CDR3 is TGTGCCAGCAGTTCTCAGAGGGATCTCACAGATACGCAGTATTTT. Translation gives CASSSQRDLTDTQYF.

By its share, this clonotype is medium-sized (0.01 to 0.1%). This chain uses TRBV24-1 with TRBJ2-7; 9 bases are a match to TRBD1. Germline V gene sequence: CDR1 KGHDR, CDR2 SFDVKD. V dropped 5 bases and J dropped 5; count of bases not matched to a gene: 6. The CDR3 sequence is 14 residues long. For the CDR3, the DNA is TGTGCCACCAGTGTAGGGACAGGGCAACACGAGCAGTACTTC. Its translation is CATSVGTGQHEQYF.

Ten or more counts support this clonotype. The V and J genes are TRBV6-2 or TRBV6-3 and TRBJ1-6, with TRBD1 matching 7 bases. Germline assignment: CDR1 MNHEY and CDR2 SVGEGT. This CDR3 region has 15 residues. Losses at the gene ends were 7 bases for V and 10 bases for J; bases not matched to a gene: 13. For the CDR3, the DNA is TGTGCCAGCACAAAGCGACAGGGAGGGAGCTCACCCCTCCACTTT. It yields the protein CASTKRQGGSSPLHF.

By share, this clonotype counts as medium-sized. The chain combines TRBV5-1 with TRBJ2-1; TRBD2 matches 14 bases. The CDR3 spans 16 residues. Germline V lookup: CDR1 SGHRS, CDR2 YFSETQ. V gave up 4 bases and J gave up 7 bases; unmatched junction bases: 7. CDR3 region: CASSPRTSGRTNEQFF. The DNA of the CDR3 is TGCGCCAGCAGCCCCCGGACTAGCGGGAGGACGAATGAGCAGTTCTTC.

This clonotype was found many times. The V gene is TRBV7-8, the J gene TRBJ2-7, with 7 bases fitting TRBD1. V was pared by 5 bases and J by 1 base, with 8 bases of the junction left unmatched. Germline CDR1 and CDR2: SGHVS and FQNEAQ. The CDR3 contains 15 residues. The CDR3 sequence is CASSPRLGQSYEQYF. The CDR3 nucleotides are TGTGCCAGCAGCCCTAGATTGGGACAGTCCTACGAGCAGTACTTC.

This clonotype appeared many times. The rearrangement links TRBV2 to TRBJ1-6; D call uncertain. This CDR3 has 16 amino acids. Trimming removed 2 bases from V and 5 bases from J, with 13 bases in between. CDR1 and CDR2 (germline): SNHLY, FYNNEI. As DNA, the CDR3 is TGTGCCAGCAGTGAATGGCTTGGCAGGAATAATTCACCCCTCCACTTT. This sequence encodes CASSEWLGRNNSPLHF.

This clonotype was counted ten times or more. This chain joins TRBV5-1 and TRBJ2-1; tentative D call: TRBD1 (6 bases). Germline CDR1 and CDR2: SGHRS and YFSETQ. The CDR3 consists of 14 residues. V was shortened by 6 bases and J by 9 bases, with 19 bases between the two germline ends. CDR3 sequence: CASTPSTGKREQFF. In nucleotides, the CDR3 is TGCGCCAGCACCCCCTCTACAGGGAAACGTGAGCAGTTCTTC. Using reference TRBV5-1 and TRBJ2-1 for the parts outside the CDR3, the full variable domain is KAGVTQTPRYLIKTRGQQVTLSCSPISGHRSVSWYQQTPGQGLQFLFEYFSETQRNKGNFPGRFSGRQFSNSRSEMNVSTLELGDSALYLCASTPSTGKREQFFGPGTRLTVL.

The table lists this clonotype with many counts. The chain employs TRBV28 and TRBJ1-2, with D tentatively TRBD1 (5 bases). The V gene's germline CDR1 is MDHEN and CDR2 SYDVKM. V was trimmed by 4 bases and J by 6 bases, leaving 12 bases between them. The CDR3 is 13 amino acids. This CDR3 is CASSYGTSNGYTF. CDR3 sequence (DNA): TGTGCCAGCAGTTACGGGACGTCTAATGGCTACACCTTC.

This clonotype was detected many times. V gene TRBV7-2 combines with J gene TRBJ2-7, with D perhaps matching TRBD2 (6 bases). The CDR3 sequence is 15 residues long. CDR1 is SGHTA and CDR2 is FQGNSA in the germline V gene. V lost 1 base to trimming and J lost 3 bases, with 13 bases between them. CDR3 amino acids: CASSLEGLEYYEQYF. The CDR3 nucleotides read TGTGCCAGCAGCTTAGAGGGACTGGAATACTACGAGCAGTACTTC.